This record concerns one T cell receptor beta chain sequence. Per the authors' pipeline: Reference gene primer amplification gave nucleated cell count estimates. Libraries were prepared by immunoSEQ multiplex PCR; TCRdb keeps only in-frame clonotypes and omits some of them. V and J calls and clone size are given by that table; D and trimming were obtained from the DNA. The sample has some 80,000 clones, roughly 85% seen once. These data originate in a study of blood T cell repertoires in COVID-19. In the study overall: Samples came from the United States, Italy and Spain, spanning acute and convalescent COVID-19.

J was trimmed by 5 bases and V by 5 bases; bases with no gene match: 7. The CDR3 totals 13 residues. Per the germline V gene, CDR1 is GTSNPN and CDR2 is SVGIG (reference sequence). What was sequenced was peripheral blood. The genes are TRBV30 and TRBJ2-3; 7 bases map to TRBD2. The TCR comes from a man aged 60-69 years with COVID-19, enrolled during active disease. The CDR3 sequence: CAWSGLTIDTQYF. The CDR3 DNA reads TGTGCCTGGTCGGGACTAACTATAGATACGCAGTATTTT.